The present T cell receptor (beta chain) was sequenced within a study of Ad26.COV2.S vaccination and SARS-CoV-2 variants. As for the study in general: Ad26.COV2.S arm of COV1001 included the donor. Overall study results and limits: Vaccinated individuals (as opposed to placebo recipients) had higher spike-specific TCR breadth.

To note about this clone: Its cognate antigen is unknown.

Trimming removed 3 bases at V and 0 bases at J, with 12 bases between. The CDR3 extends over 15 amino acids. The germline gives CDR1 DFQATT, CDR2 SNEGSKA (reference sequence). The treatment denotes: about 20 received Ad26.COV2.S at low or high dose, single or two shots; roughly five received placebo; per-sample allocation not given. Day 63 after the first injection of vaccine or placebo was the sampling time. TCRdb's table, derived via immunoSEQ multiplex PCR, lists solely in-frame clones and lacks some. The sample yields roughly 420,000 clones, approximately 90% seen once. The clonotype was recovered from a person aged 18-60 years who received the Ad26.COV2.S COVID-19 vaccine or a placebo. This specimen consisted of peripheral blood, obtained in a trial of Ad26.COV2.S vaccine versus placebo. The chain combines TRBV20-1 with TRBJ1-5; a weak D match, TRBD1 (5 bases). As DNA, the CDR3 is TGCAGTGCTAGTGACAGAGAATATAGCAATCAGCCCCAGCATTTT. This translates into CSASDREYSNQPQHF.